These T cell receptor beta chains were read from a single sample in a study of blood T cell repertoires in COVID-19. The method was immunoSEQ multiplex PCR; TCRdb's version includes in-frame clones alone and lacks a portion of them. This table holds fewer than 250,000 clones, roughly 84% found once. The sample taken for sequencing was peripheral blood. The origin of the receptors is a human donor in a cohort sampled during active COVID-19. Both conserved end residues are part of each CDR3. A D gene is named only where the DNA matches it firmly. Clone sizes are given selectively: once, few, many, or a class where the clone is expanded.

TRBV29-1	TRBJ1-5	.	.	CSVEDPTEGQPQHF	TGCAGCGTTGAAGATCCGACAGAAGGACAGCCCCAGCATTTT
TRBV6-6	TRBJ1-1	.	once	CASSFSGLGSTEAFF	TGTGCCAGCAGTTTCTCCGGACTCGGTTCGACTGAAGCTTTCTTT
TRBV9	TRBJ2-2	.	.	CASSVAGASTGELFF	TGTGCCAGCAGCGTAGCAGGGGCATCCACCGGGGAGCTGTTTTTT
TRBV5-4	TRBJ1-2	TRBD1	.	CASSIGQGGNSYGYTF	TGTGCCAGCAGCATCGGACAGGGCGGTAATTCCTATGGCTACACCTTC
TRBV18	TRBJ2-5	TRBD2	.	CASSPPRLAVSPREETQYF	TGTGCCAGCTCACCACCGCGCCTAGCGGTATCCCCCAGGGAGGAGACCCAGTACTTC
TRBV19	TRBJ1-5	.	.	CASIGGSHQPQHF	TGTGCCAGTATAGGGGGTAGTCATCAGCCCCAGCATTTT
TRBV7-7	TRBJ2-5	TRBD2	.	CASSLDGTRAGAQYF	TGTGCCAGCAGCTTAGATGGGACCCGTGCGGGGGCCCAGTACTTC
TRBV19	TRBJ2-2	.	once	CASSRDWNLPRLFF	TGTGCCAGTAGTAGGGACTGGAACCTACCTCGGCTGTTTTTT
TRBV27	TRBJ1-6	.	.	CATRPGTHSSSPLHF	TGTGCCACTCGACCTGGGACACATTCATCTTCACCCCTCCACTTT
TRBV28	TRBJ2-3	.	.	CASWNSGGPGTDTQYF	TGTGCCAGTTGGAACTCTGGAGGGCCTGGCACAGATACGCAGTATTTT
TRBV2	TRBJ2-5	.	.	CASSEAPGFRETQYF	TGTGCCAGCAGTGAAGCGCCTGGGTTCAGGGAGACCCAGTACTTC
TRBV1	TRBJ1-1	.	few	CTSSQEGLSNTEAFF	TGCACCAGCAGCCAAGAAGGACTCTCGAACACTGAAGCTTTCTTT
TRBV5-1	TRBJ1-2	.	.	CASSLGQNYGYTF	TGCGCCAGCAGCTTGGGGCAAAACTATGGCTACACCTTC
TRBV27	TRBJ2-3	.	many	CASGWGDGTDTQYF	TGTGCCAGCGGGTGGGGGGACGGCACAGATACGCAGTATTTT
TRBV5-4	TRBJ2-7	.	many	CAISDRSYEQYF	TGTGCCATTTCGGACAGATCCTACGAGCAGTACTTC
TRBV5-4	TRBJ1-2	.	few	CASSQRTDGYTF	TGTGCCAGCAGCCAGAGGACAGATGGCTACACCTTC
TRBV28	TRBJ1-4	.	.	CASSLYGKNNEKLFF	TGTGCCAGCAGTTTGTACGGGAAGAATAATGAAAAACTGTTTTTT
TRBV2	TRBJ1-1	.	.	CASSEGGIMNTEAFF	TGTGCCAGCAGCGAAGGAGGAATTATGAACACTGAAGCTTTCTTT
TRBV19	TRBJ1-5	.	few	CASSIVENDQPQHF	TGTGCCAGTAGTATAGTGGAGAATGATCAGCCCCAGCATTTT
TRBV27	TRBJ1-5	.	.	CASSSLADNQPQHF	TGTGCCAGCAGTTCTCTAGCAGACAATCAGCCCCAGCATTTT
TRBV6-5	TRBJ2-3	.	.	CASSPGHQNTDTQYF	TGTGCCAGCAGCCCGGGACACCAGAACACAGATACGCAGTATTTT